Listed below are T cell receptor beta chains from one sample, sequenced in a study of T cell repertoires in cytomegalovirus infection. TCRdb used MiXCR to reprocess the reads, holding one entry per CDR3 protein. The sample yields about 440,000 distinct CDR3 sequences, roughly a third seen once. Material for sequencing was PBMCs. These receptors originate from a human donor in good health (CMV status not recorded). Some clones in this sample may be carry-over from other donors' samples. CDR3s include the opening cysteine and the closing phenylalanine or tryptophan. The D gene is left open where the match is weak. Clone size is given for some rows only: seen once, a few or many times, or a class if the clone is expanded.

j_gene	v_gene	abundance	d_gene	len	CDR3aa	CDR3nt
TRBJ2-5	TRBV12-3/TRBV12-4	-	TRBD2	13	CAITGGPQETQYF	TGTGCCATCACGGGGGGGCCCCAAGAGACCCAGTACTTC
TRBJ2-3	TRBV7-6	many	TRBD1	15	CASSLAWTGSDTQYF	TGTGCCAGCAGCTTAGCCTGGACAGGGTCCGATACGCAGTATTTT
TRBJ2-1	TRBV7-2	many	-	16	CASSLEGVSPYNEQFF	TGTGCCAGCAGCTTAGAAGGCGTTAGTCCCTACAATGAGCAGTTCTTC
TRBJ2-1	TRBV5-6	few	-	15	CASSLDESSYNEQFF	TGTGCCAGCAGCCTGGATGAAAGCTCCTACAATGAGCAGTTCTTC
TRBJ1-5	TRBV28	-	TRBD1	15	CATGRQGAYNQPQHF	TGTGCCACCGGAAGACAGGGGGCATACAATCAGCCCCAGCATTTT
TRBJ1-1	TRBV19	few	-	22	CASSIDYRTREMSGPANTEAFF	TGTGCCAGTAGTATAGACTACAGAACGAGGGAGATGTCGGGACCCGCGAACACTGAAGCTTTCTTT
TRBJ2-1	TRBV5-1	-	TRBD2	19	CASSLEASGGHRGYNEQFF	TGCGCCAGCAGCTTGGAGGCTAGCGGGGGCCACAGGGGCTACAATGAGCAGTTCTTC
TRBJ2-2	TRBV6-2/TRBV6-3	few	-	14	CASSWTGNTGELFF	TGTGCCAGCAGTTGGACTGGGAACACCGGGGAGCTGTTTTTT
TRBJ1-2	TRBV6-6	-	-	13	CASSTQAGYGYTF	TGTGCCAGCAGTACGCAGGCGGGCTATGGCTACACCTTC
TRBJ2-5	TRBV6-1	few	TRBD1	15	CASSEIQDRGVGQYF	TGTGCCAGCAGTGAAATTCAGGACAGGGGGGTCGGCCAGTACTTC
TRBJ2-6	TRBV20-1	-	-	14	CSARTVSGANVLTF	TGCAGTGCTAGGACGGTCTCTGGGGCCAACGTCCTGACTTTC
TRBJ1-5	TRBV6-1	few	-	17	CASRTAIYSYGGQPQHF	TGTGCCAGCAGGACAGCTATCTATAGTTATGGAGGTCAGCCCCAGCATTTT
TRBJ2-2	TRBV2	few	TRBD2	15	CASSVEIAGTGELFF	TGTGCCAGCAGTGTGGAGATAGCGGGCACCGGGGAGCTGTTTTTT
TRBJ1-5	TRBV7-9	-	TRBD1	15	CASSFGTGVGQPQHF	TGTGCCAGCAGCTTTGGGACAGGGGTCGGTCAGCCCCAGCATTTT
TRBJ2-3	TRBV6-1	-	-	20	CASSRKKGLSVASSTDTQYF	TGTGCCAGCAGCCGAAAGAAAGGGCTCTCCGTGGCTTCTAGCACAGATACGCAGTATTTT
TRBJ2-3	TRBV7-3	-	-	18	CASSLRREDGASTDTQYF	TGTGCCAGCAGCTTAAGGAGGGAGGACGGGGCAAGCACAGATACGCAGTATTTT
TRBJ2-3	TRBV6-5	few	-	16	CASSYSHLSPPDTQYF	TGTGCCAGCAGTTACTCCCATCTATCGCCTCCAGATACGCAGTATTTT
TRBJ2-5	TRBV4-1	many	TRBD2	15	CASSLGGENQETQYF	TGCGCCAGCAGCCTCGGGGGGGAAAACCAAGAGACCCAGTACTTC
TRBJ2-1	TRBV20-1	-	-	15	CSAPSRAAPYNEQFF	TGCAGTGCCCCCTCAAGAGCGGCGCCCTACAATGAGCAGTTCTTC
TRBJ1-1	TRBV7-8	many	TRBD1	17	CASSLDVRGVMNTEAFF	TGTGCCAGCAGCTTAGATGTCAGGGGGGTCATGAACACTGAAGCTTTCTTT
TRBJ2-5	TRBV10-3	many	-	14	CAIRGPGGPETQYF	TGTGCCATCAGGGGACCGGGGGGCCCGGAGACCCAGTACTTC
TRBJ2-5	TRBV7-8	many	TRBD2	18	CASSLTNLPGLVQETQYF	TGTGCCAGCAGCCTCACAAACCTTCCGGGACTAGTCCAAGAGACCCAGTACTTC
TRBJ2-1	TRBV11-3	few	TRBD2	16	CASSWRGGSSYNEQFF	TGTGCCAGCAGCTGGCGGGGCGGGAGCTCCTACAATGAGCAGTTCTTC
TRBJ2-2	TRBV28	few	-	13	CASSYGVGGELFF	TGTGCCAGCAGTTATGGGGTCGGCGGGGAGCTGTTTTTT
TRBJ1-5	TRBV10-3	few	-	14	CAISESLSNQPQHF	TGTGCCATCAGTGAGTCGTTGAGTAATCAGCCCCAGCATTTT
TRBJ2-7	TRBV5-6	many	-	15	CASSGTGQGRYEQYF	TGTGCCAGCAGCGGGACCGGCCAGGGGAGGTACGAGCAGTACTTC
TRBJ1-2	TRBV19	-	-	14	CASSIVGSNYGYTF	TGTGCCAGTAGTATTGTTGGCAGCAACTATGGCTACACCTTC
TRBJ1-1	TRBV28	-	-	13	CASAADLNTEAFF	TGTGCCAGTGCAGCGGACTTGAACACTGAAGCTTTCTTT
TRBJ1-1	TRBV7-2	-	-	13	CASSLGQNTEVFF	TGTGCCAGCAGCTTAGGGCAGAACACAGAAGTTTTCTTT
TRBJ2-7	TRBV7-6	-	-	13	CASSLEFGNEQYF	TGTGCCAGCAGCTTAGAGTTTGGGAACGAGCAGTACTTC
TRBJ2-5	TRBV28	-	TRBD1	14	CASSPPGQVETQYF	TGTGCCAGCAGCCCACCGGGACAGGTGGAGACCCAGTACTTC
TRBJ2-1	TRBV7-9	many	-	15	CASSKPGREKNEQFF	TGTGCCAGCAGCAAACCGGGCCGAGAGAAAAATGAGCAGTTCTTC
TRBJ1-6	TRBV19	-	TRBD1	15	CASSIRTGRNSPLHF	TGTGCCAGTAGTATCCGGACAGGGAGGAATTCACCCCTCCACTTT
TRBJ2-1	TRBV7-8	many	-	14	CASSSRTSYNEQFF	TGTGCCAGCAGCTCGCGGACCTCCTACAATGAGCAGTTCTTC
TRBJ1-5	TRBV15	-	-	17	CATSRASLGYSNQPQHF	TGTGCCACCAGCAGAGCTTCCTTAGGATATAGCAATCAGCCCCAGCATTTT
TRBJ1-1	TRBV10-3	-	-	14	CAISGQLMNTEAFF	TGTGCCATCAGTGGACAGTTAATGAACACTGAAGCTTTCTTT